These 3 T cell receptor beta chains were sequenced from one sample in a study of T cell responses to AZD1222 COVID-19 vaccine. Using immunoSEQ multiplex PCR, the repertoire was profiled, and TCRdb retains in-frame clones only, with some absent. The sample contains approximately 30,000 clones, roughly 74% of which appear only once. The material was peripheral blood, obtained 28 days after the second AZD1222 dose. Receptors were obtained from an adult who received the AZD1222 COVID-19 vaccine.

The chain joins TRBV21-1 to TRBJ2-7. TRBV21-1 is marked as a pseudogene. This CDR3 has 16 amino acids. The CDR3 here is CASSGDSKGAPYEQYV. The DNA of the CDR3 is TGTGCCAGCAGCGGTGACAGCAAGGGAGCCCCCTACGAGCAGTACGTC.

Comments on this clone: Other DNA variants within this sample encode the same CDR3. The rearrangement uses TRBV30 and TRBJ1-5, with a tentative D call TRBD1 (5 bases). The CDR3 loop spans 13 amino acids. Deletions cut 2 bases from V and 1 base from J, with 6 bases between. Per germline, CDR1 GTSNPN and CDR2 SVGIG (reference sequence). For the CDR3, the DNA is TGTGCCTGGAGTAGGGACAGCAATCAGCCCCAGCATTTT. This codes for CAWSRDSNQPQHF.

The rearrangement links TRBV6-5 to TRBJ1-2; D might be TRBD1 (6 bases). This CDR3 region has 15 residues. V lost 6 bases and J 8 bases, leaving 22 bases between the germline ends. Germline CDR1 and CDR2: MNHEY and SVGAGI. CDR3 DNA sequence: TGTGCCAGCAGACCAGATACGGGGGCACTAGGGGGCTACACCTTC. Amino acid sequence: CASRPDTGALGGYTF.